These T cell receptor beta chains were read from a single sample in a study of glioma-infiltrating T cells. TCRdb reanalysed the multiplex PCR reads using MiXCR and keeps one entry per CDR3 protein. Of 150,000 to 200,000 distinct CDR3 sequences in the sample, roughly two fifths were seen once. The material sequenced was glioma tissue, nonneoplastic brain tissue, or PBMCs (not recorded which). The receptor set was obtained from a human donor with low-grade glioma or glioblastoma, undergoing nonglioma brain surgery, or in good health (not recorded which). Each CDR3 is given with its conserved first and last residue. Fields, in order: V gene, CDR3 protein.

TRBV5-1	CASSPQVVTYEQYF
TRBV4-1	CASSQASGSKFF
TRBV2	CASMFSGNHPQHF
TRBV25-1	CASSELAGTDGELFF
TRBV12-3/TRBV12-4	CASTPGGSTDTQYF
TRBV28	CASTSMGAKETQYF
TRBV7-2	CASSPRSYTDTQYF
TRBV5-1	CASSLAGEQFF
TRBV28	CASSSLRLAGAIETQYF
TRBV28	CASSLFGRLNSYEQYF
TRBV29-1	CSGGDGNQPQHF